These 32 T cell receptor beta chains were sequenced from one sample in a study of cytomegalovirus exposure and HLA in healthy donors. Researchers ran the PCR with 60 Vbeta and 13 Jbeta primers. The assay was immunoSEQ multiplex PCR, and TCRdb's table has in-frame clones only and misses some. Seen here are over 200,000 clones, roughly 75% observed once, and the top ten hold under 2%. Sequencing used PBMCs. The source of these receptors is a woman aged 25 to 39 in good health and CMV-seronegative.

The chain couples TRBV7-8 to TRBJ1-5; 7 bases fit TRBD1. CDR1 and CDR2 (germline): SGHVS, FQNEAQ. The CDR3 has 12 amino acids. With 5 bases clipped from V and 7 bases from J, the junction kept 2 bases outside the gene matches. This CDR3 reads CASSKQGQPQHF. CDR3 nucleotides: TGTGCCAGCAGCAAACAGGGGCAGCCCCAGCATTTT.

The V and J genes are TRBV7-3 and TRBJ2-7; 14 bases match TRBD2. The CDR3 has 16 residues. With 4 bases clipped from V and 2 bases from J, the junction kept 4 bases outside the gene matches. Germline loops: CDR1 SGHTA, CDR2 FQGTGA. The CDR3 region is CASSSWTSGGTYEQYF. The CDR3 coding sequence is TGTGCCAGCAGCTCTTGGACTAGCGGGGGGACCTACGAGCAGTACTTC.

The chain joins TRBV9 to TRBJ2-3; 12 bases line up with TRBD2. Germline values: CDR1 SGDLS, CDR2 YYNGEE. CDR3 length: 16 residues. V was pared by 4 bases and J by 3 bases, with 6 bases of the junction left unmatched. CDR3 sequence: CASSLSGTSGTDTQYF. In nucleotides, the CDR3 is TGTGCCAGCAGCTTATCCGGGACTAGCGGGACAGATACGCAGTATTTT.

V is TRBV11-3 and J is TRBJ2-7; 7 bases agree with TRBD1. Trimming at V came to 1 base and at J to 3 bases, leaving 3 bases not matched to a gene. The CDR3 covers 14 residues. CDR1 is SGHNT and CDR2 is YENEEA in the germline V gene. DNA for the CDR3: TGTGCCAGCAGCTTAGGACAGGGCAACTACGAGCAGTACTTC. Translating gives CASSLGQGNYEQYF.

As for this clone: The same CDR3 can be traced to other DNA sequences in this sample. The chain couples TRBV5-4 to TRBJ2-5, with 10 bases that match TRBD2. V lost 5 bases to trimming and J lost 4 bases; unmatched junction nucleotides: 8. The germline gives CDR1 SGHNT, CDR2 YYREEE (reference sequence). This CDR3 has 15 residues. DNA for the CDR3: TGTGCCAGCAGTCTCGAACCTAGCGGGAGAGAGACCCAGTACTTC. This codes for CASSLEPSGRETQYF.

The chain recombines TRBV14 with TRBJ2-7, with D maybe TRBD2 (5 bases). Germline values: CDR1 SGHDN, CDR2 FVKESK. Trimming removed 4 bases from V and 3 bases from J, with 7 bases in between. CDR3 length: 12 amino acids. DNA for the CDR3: TGTGCCAGCAGCCTAGACTACTACGAGCAGTACTTC. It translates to CASSLDYYEQYF.

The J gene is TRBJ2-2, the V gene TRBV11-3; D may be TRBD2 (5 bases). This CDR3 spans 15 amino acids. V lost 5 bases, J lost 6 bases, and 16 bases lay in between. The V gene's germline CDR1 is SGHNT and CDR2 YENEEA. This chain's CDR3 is CASSPHRDFAGELFF. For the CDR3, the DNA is TGTGCCAGCAGCCCACACCGGGATTTCGCCGGGGAGCTGTTTTTT. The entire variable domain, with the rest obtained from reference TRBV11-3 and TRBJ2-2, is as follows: EAGVVQSPRYKIIEKKQPVAFWCNPISGHNTLYWYLQNLGQGPELLIRYENEEAVDDSQLPKDRFSAERLKGVDSTLKIQPAELGDSAVYLCASSPHRDFAGELFFGEGSRLTVL.

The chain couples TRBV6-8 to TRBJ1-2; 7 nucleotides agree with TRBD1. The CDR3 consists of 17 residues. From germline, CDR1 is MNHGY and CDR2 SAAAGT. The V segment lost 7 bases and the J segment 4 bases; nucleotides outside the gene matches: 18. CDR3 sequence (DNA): TGTGCCAGCAACGGGTTGCACACAGGGGTCGGTGGCTATGGCTACACCTTC. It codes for CASNGLHTGVGGYGYTF.

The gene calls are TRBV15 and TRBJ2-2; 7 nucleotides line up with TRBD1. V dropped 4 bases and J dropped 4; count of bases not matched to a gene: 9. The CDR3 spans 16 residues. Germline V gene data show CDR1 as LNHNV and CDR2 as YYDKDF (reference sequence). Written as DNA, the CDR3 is TGTGCCACCAGCAAGCACCGGGACAGTACCACCGGGGAGCTGTTTTTT. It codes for CATSKHRDSTTGELFF. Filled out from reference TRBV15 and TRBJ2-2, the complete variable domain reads DAMVIQNPRYQVTQFGKPVTLSCSQTLNHNVMYWYQQKSSQAPKLLFHYYDKDFNNEADTPDNFQSRRPNTSFCFLDIRSPGLGDTAMYLCATSKHRDSTTGELFFGEGSRLTVL.

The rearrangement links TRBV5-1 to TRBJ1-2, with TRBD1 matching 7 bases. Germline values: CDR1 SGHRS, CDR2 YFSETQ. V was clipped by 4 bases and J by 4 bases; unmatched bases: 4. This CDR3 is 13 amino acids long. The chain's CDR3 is CASSVDRAYGYTF. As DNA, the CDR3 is TGCGCCAGCAGCGTAGACAGGGCCTATGGCTACACCTTC.

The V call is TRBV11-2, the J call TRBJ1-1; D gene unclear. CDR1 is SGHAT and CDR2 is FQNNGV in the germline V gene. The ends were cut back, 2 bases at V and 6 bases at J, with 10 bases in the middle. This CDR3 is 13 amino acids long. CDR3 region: CASSLNSGPEAFF. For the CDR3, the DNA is TGTGCCAGCAGCTTAAACAGCGGTCCTGAAGCTTTCTTT.

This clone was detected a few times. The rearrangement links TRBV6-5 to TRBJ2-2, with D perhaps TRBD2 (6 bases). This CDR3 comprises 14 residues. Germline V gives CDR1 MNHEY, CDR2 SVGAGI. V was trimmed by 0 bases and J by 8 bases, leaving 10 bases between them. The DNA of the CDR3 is TGTGCCAGCAGTTACTCCCGCGGGGCAGGGGAGCTGTTTTTT. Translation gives CASSYSRGAGELFF.

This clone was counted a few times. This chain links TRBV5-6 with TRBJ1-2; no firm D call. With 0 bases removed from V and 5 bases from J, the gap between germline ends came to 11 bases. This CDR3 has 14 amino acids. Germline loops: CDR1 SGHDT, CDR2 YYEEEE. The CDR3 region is CASSLGGVEYGYTF. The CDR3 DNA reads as TGTGCCAGCAGCTTGGGCGGGGTGGAATATGGCTACACCTTC.

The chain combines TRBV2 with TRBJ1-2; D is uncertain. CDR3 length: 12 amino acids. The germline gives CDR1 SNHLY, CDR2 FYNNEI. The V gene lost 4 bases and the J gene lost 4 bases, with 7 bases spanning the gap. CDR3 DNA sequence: TGTGCCAGCAGTGCTTGGAGCTATGGCTACACCTTC. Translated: CASSAWSYGYTF.

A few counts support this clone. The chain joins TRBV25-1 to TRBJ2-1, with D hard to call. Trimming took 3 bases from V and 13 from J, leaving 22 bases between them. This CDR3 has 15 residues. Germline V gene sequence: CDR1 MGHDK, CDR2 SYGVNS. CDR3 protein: CASSESTKLQEAQFF. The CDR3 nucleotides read TGTGCCAGCAGTGAGTCAACAAAACTTCAAGAGGCCCAGTTCTTC.

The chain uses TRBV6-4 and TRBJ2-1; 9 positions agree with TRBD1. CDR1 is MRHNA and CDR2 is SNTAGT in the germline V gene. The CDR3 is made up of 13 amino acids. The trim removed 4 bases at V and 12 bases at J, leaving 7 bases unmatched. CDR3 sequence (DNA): TGTGCCAGCAGTGCTGGACAGGGGACTCTGCAGTTCTTC. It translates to CASSAGQGTLQFF.

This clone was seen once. CDR3 sequence (DNA): TGTGCCAGCAGCGGTAACTATGGCTACACCTTC. It encodes CASSGNYGYTF. The gene calls are TRBV2 and TRBJ1-2; D uncertain. V was pared by 6 bases and J by 1 base, with 3 bases between. CDR3 length: 11 amino acids. Per the germline V gene, CDR1 is SNHLY and CDR2 is FYNNEI.

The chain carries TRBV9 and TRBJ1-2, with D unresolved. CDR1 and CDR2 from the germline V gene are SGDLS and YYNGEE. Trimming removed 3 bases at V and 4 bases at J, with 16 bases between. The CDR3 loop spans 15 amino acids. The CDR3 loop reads CASSARVDFPYGYTF. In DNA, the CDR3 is TGTGCCAGCAGCGCAAGAGTGGACTTCCCCTATGGCTACACCTTC.

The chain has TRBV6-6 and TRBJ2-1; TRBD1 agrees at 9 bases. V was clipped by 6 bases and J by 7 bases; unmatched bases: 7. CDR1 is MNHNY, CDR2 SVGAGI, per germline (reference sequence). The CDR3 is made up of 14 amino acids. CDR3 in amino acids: CASRDRGGSNEQFF. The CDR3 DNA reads TGTGCCAGCAGGGACAGGGGAGGGAGTAATGAGCAGTTCTTC.

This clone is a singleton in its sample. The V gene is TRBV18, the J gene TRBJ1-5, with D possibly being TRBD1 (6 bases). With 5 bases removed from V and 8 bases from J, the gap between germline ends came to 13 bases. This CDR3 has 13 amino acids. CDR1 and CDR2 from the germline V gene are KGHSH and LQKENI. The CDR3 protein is CASSYTGQEPQHF. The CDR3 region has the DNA TGTGCCAGCTCATATACAGGGCAAGAGCCCCAGCATTTT. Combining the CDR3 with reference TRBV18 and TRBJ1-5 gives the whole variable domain NAGVMQNPRHLVRRRGQEARLRCSPMKGHSHVYWYRQLPEEGLKFMVYLQKENIIDESGMPKERFSAEFPKEGPSILRIQQVVRGDSAAYFCASSYTGQEPQHFGDGTRLSIL.

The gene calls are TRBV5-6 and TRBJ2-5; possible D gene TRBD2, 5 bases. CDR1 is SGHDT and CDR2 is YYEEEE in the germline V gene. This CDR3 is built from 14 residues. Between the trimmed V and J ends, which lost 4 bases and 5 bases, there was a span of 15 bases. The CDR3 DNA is TGTGCCAGCAGCGGGCTAGGACTCGGGGAGACCCAGTACTTC. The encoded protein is CASSGLGLGETQYF.

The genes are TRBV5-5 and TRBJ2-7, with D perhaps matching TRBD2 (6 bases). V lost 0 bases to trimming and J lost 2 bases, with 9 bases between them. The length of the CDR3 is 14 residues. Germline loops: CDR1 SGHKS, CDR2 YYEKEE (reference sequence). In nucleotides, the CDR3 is TGTGCCAGCAGCTTGGTGGGGGGAACCTACGAGCAGTACTTC. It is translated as CASSLVGGTYEQYF.

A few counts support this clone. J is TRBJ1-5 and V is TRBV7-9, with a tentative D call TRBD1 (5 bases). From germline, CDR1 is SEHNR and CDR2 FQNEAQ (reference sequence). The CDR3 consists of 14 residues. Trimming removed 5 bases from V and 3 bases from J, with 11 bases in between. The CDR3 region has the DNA TGTGCCAGCAGCCGAGACAGCAACAATCAGCCCCAGCATTTT. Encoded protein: CASSRDSNNQPQHF.

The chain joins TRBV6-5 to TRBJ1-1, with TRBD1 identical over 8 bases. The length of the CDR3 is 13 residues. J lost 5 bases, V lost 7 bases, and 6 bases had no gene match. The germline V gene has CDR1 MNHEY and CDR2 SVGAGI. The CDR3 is CASNPGGRTEAFF. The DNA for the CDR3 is TGTGCCAGCAATCCAGGGGGCCGTACTGAAGCTTTCTTT.

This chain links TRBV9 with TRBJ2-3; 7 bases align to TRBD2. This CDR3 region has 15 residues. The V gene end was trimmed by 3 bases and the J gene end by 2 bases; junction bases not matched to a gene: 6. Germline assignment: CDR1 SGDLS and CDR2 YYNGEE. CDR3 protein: CASSDGLVPTDTQYF. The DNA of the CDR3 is TGTGCCAGCAGCGATGGACTAGTGCCCACAGATACGCAGTATTTT.

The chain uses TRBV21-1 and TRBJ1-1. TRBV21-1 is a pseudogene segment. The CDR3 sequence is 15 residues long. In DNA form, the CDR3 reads TGTGCCAGCAGCAGGTTGAGGGCGGTGAACACTGAAGCTTTCTTT. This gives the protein CASSRLRAVNTEAFF.

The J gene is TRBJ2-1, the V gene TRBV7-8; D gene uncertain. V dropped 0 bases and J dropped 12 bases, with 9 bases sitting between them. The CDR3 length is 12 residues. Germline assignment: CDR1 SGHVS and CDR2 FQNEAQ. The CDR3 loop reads CASSLALQSQFF. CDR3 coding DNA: TGTGCCAGCAGCTTAGCGCTGCAGTCGCAGTTCTTC.

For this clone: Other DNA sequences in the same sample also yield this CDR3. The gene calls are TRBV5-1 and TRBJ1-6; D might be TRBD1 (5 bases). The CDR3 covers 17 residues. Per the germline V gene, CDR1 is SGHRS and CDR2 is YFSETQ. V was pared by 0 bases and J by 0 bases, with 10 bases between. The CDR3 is CASSLAGRDSYNSPLHF. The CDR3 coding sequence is TGCGCCAGCAGCTTGGCAGGGCGCGACTCCTATAATTCACCCCTCCACTTT.

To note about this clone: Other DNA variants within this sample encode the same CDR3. The CDR3 sequence is CASSDARGTDTQYF. In DNA form, the CDR3 reads TGTGCCAGCAGTGACGCCCGGGGAACAGATACGCAGTATTTT. This chain joins TRBV2 and TRBJ2-3, with D possibly matching TRBD2 (5 bases). Looked up from germline, CDR1 is SNHLY and CDR2 is FYNNEI. Trimming stripped 3 bases from V and 3 bases from J, with 10 bases between. This CDR3 has 14 residues.

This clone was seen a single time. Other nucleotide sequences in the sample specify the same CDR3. Here the CDR3 DNA reads TGTGCCAGCAGTTTAGGGGCAGCTACCGGGGAGCTGTTTTTT. As protein: CASSLGAATGELFF. V and J are TRBV27 and TRBJ2-2; D possibly corresponds to TRBD1 (5 bases). The CDR3 is 14 amino acids. Looked up from germline, CDR1 is MNHEY and CDR2 is SMNVEV (reference sequence). V was trimmed by 2 bases and J by 5 bases, leaving 9 bases between them.

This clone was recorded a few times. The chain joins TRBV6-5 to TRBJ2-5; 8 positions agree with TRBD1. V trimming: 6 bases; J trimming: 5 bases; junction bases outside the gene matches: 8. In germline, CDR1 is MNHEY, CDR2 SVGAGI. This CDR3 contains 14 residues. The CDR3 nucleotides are TGTGCCAGCAGCCGACAGGGGAACACGGAGACCCAGTACTTC. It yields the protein CASSRQGNTETQYF.

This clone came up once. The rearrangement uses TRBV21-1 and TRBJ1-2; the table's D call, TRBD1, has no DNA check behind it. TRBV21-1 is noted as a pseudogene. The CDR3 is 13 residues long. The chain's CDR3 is CASKGGQYYGYTF. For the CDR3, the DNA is TGTGCCAGCAAGGGTGGACAGTACTATGGCTACACCTTC.